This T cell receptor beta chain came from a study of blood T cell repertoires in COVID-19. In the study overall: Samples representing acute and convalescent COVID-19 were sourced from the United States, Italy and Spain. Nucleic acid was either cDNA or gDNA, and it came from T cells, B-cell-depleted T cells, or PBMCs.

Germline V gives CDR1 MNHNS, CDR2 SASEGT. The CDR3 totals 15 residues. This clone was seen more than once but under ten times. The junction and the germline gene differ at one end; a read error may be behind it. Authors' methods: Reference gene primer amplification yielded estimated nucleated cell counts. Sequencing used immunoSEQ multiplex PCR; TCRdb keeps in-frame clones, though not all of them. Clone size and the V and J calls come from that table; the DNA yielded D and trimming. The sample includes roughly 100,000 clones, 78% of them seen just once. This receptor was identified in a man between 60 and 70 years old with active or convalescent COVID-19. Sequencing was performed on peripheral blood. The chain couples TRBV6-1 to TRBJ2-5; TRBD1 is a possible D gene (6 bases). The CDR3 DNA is TGTGCCAGCTGTGATGGGTGGGGGCAGGGAGAGACCCAGTACTTC. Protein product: CASCDGWGQGETQYF.